The source of this T cell receptor (beta chain) is a study of blood T cell repertoires in COVID-19. Profiling relied on immunoSEQ multiplex PCR, and the TCRdb table lists in-frame clones only, not all of them. The sample includes 45,000 to 50,000 clones, around 90% of them seen just once. Germline loops: CDR1 LNHDA, CDR2 SQIVND (reference sequence). V lost 9 bases to trimming and J lost 1 base; unmatched junction nucleotides: 12. The CDR3 spans 16 residues. Sequencing was carried out using peripheral blood. This receptor was taken from a middle-aged man with active COVID-19. The chain couples TRBV19 to TRBJ1-3; 7 bases are shared with TRBD1. The CDR3 is CASTGGTVISGNTIYF. CDR3 sequence (DNA): TGTGCCAGCACTGGAGGGACAGTCATTTCTGGAAACACCATATATTTT.